The rows below give T cell receptor beta chains drawn from one sample of a study of blood T cell repertoires in COVID-19. Only in-frame clones appear in the TCRdb table, and some are missing; sequencing was by immunoSEQ multiplex PCR. Among 250,000 to 300,000 clones listed, roughly nine tenths were seen once. The sequenced sample was peripheral blood. These receptors all stem from a woman in her thirties with COVID-19, enrolled during active disease. Both conserved end residues are part of each CDR3.

V gene,J gene,CDR3 protein
TRBV11-3,TRBJ2-2,CASSLTGTGVMSGELFF
TRBV27,TRBJ1-2,CASSKDRGRGYTF
TRBV6-1,TRBJ2-1,CASSEFGGSGYNEQFF
TRBV5-4,TRBJ2-3,CASSLTYDTQYF
TRBV4-1,TRBJ1-1,CASSQNPSQGRVTEAFF
TRBV5-1,TRBJ2-2,CASSPDDSQELFF
TRBV6-5,TRBJ1-1,CASSQGLNTEAFF
TRBV27,TRBJ2-3,CASRPFRRDTQYF
TRBV15,TRBJ2-7,CATSTSGSKYEQYF
TRBV5-1,TRBJ2-3,CASSPQGGRDTQYF
TRBV3-1/TRBV3-2,TRBJ1-5,CASSQGRSWSNQPQHF
TRBV30,TRBJ2-2,CAWKPGVNTGELFF
TRBV15,TRBJ1-2,CATSRDPGASYGYTF
TRBV3-1/TRBV3-2,TRBJ2-1,CASSRDRVRLAGPYNEQFF
TRBV29-1,TRBJ1-2,CSVEDRGDYGYTF
TRBV6-5,TRBJ1-1,CASTAQGGTEAFF
TRBV11-2,TRBJ2-7,CASSLERGPYEQYF
TRBV14,TRBJ1-5,CASSQDQGAPQHF
TRBV3-1/TRBV3-2,TRBJ2-3,CASSQGLAGDYFF
TRBV15,TRBJ1-1,CATSRGEQGSEAFF
TRBV19,TRBJ2-1,CASSIAVAVNEQFF
TRBV29-1,TRBJ2-7,CSVGGGTGQKTITYEQYF
TRBV7-2,TRBJ2-5,CASSSYQETQYF
TRBV5-1,TRBJ1-2,CASSLSSNYGYTF